The source of this T cell receptor beta chain is a study of shared T cell receptors in the human thymus. Some clones are missing from TCRdb's copy, which holds only in-frame ones; the method was immunoSEQ multiplex PCR. The sample holds roughly 660,000 clones; roughly 90% are singletons and the top ten take approximately 0.011%. V shed 6 bases and J shed 4 bases, with 21 bases lying between them. The CDR3 is 16 amino acids. In germline, CDR1 is SGHAT, CDR2 FQDESV (reference sequence). These data are also associated with another study on human thymus T cells. That study adds: Thymic as well as blood repertoires seemed to favor certain V and J genes unevenly.

The sample comprised thymocytes. The rearrangement joins TRBV11-1 to TRBJ2-5; D remains ambiguous. This sequence was found in a boy in the first two years of life with a congenital heart defect. This CDR3 is CASRSDRWWRRETQYF. DNA for the CDR3: TGTGCCAGCAGATCGGATCGCTGGTGGCGGCGAGAGACCCAGTACTTC.